The 26 T cell receptor beta chains given below trace back to one sample, sequenced in a study of beta chain features in type 1 diabetes. These receptors are not linked to any known antigen. Study results and limitations: Moderate but significant shortening of TCRB CDR3s was recorded in all four CD4+ subsets from Type 1 diabetes patients.

The whole isolated RNA underwent reverse transcription, so sequencing captured expressed TCRB transcripts. Profiling relied on immunoSEQ multiplex PCR, and the TCRdb table lists in-frame clones only, not all of them. The profile covers 150,000 to 200,000 clones, with almost 65% appearing a single time and around 0.08% taken by the ten largest. Sequenced input: naive CD4+ T cells from blood. Receptors originate from a man aged 25-45 years with type 1 diabetes.

Concerning this clone: Additional DNA sequences in this sample encode the identical CDR3. V usage is TRBV30 and J usage is TRBJ1-3, with D perhaps TRBD1 (6 bases). The CDR3 spans 14 residues. Germline CDR1 and CDR2: GTSNPN and SVGIG (reference sequence). V was pared by 3 bases and J by 0 bases, with 9 bases between. In DNA, the CDR3 is TGTGCCTGGAGCACAGGGCTCTCTGGAAACACCATATATTTT. Translation: CAWSTGLSGNTIYF.

A note on this clone: At the DNA level, this CDR3 is encoded by other sequences in the same sample as well. The V and J genes are TRBV20-1 and TRBJ2-5; D not certain. Germline V gene data show CDR1 as DFQATT and CDR2 as SNEGSKA (reference sequence). This CDR3 contains 11 residues. Between the trimmed V and J ends, which lost 6 bases and 5 bases, there was a span of 10 bases. The CDR3 nucleotides read TGCAGTGCAGGGATGGGTGAGACCCAGTACTTC. This translates into CSAGMGETQYF.

About this clone: A single base separates this from a much larger clone, so it may be a read error. Distinct nucleotide sequences in the sample also encode this CDR3. V gene TRBV5-6 combines with J gene TRBJ2-3, with D unresolved. This CDR3 is 13 amino acids long. The germline V gene has CDR1 SGHDT and CDR2 YYEEEE. V dropped 2 bases and J dropped 2 bases, with 6 bases sitting between them. In DNA, the CDR3 is TGTGCCAGCAGCTTAGGCTCCACAGATACGCAGTATTTT. It translates to CASSLGSTDTQYF.

In its sample, this clone was seen a few times. This chain uses TRBV29-1 with TRBJ2-1; 7 positions agree with TRBD1. The germline CDR1 and CDR2 sequences are SQVTM and ANQGSEA. Trimming at V came to 7 bases and at J to 3 bases, leaving 15 bases not matched to a gene. The CDR3 loop spans 16 amino acids. The CDR3 DNA is TGCAGCGCCCCTTCCACCGGGACAGATTACTACAATGAGCAGTTCTTC. It yields the protein CSAPSTGTDYYNEQFF.

The rearrangement uses TRBV5-1 and TRBJ2-1; 9 bases align to TRBD2. Germline loops: CDR1 SGHRS, CDR2 YFSETQ. J was trimmed by 7 bases and V by 0 bases; bases with no gene match: 5. The CDR3 has 15 amino acids. Here the CDR3 reads CASSLGQREVNEQFF. The CDR3 DNA is TGCGCCAGCAGCTTGGGCCAGCGGGAGGTGAATGAGCAGTTCTTC.

The CDR3 sequence is CASSLKGTGELFF. For the CDR3, the DNA is TGTGCCAGCAGCTTAAAAGGAACCGGGGAGCTGTTTTTT. The chain links TRBV7-9 to TRBJ2-2; D gene unclear. The CDR3 length is 13 residues. The germline gives CDR1 SEHNR, CDR2 FQNEAQ (reference sequence). The V end lost 2 bases, the J end lost 5 bases, and 6 bases lay between the germline ends.

The chain employs TRBV16 and TRBJ1-2; D is possibly TRBD1 (5 bases). The CDR3 has 14 amino acids. Germline V gene sequence: CDR1 KGHSY, CDR2 FQNENV. V was shortened by 4 bases and J by 8 bases, with 17 bases between the two germline ends. For the CDR3, the DNA is TGTGCCAGCAGCCGATCCAGGGAGGATCGCGGCTACACCTTC. It codes for CASSRSREDRGYTF.

The chain couples TRBV4-1 to TRBJ2-2, with D unresolved. This CDR3 is built from 13 residues. Germline values: CDR1 MGHRA, CDR2 YSYEKL. V was pared by 1 base and J by 5 bases, with 5 bases between. CDR3 residues: CASSQATTGELFF. DNA for the CDR3: TGCGCCAGCAGCCAAGCGACAACCGGGGAGCTGTTTTTT.

The chain employs TRBV7-9 and TRBJ2-2; 7 bases map to TRBD1. The CDR3 covers 14 residues. V shed 2 bases, J shed 6 bases, and the junction held 3 bases outside the gene matches. The germline CDR1 and CDR2 sequences are SEHNR and FQNEAQ (reference sequence). CDR3 sequence reads: CASSLSGGAGELFF. DNA for the CDR3: TGTGCCAGCAGCTTATCAGGGGGAGCCGGGGAGCTGTTTTTT.

There are a few counts of this clone. This rearrangement joins TRBV23-1 to TRBJ2-4; D is uncertain. TRBV23-1 is identified as an open reading frame with a role that is uncertain. The CDR3 extends over 21 amino acids. V lost 0 bases and J lost 0, with 24 bases in between. The CDR3 here is CASSQSETVPGRFLAKNIQYF. The CDR3 coding sequence is TGCGCCAGCAGTCAATCTGAGACTGTCCCCGGAAGATTTCTAGCCAAAAACATTCAGTACTTC.

The CDR3, as DNA: TGTGCCAGCACCGCTAGTACTTACGAGCAGTACTTC. Residues: CASTASTYEQYF. The chain carries TRBV7-9 and TRBJ2-7, with D hard to call. The V and J ends lost 7 bases and 4 bases respectively, with 11 bases between them. Germline CDR1 reads SEHNR; CDR2 reads FQNEAQ (reference sequence). The CDR3 has 12 amino acids.

This chain connects TRBV19 to TRBJ2-1; the D gene could be TRBD1 or TRBD2 (6 bases each). CDR1 is LNHDA, CDR2 SQIVND, per germline (reference sequence). The V end lost 6 bases, the J end lost 6 bases, and 18 bases lay between the germline ends. The CDR3 loop spans 15 amino acids. The CDR3 reads CASRQGLVSGNEQFF. The CDR3 region has the DNA TGTGCCAGTAGACAGGGACTGGTGAGCGGCAATGAGCAGTTCTTC.

The chain employs TRBV30 and TRBJ2-3; D is uncertain. The CDR3 length is 14 residues. The germline gives CDR1 GTSNPN, CDR2 SVGIG (reference sequence). Trimming took 1 base from V and 3 from J, leaving 11 bases between them. For the CDR3, the DNA is TGTGCCTGGAGTGGTAACACGTTAACAGATACGCAGTATTTT. Translation: CAWSGNTLTDTQYF.

The genes are TRBV9 and TRBJ2-3; unclear D gene. Per the germline V gene, CDR1 is SGDLS and CDR2 is YYNGEE. The CDR3 covers 13 residues. V lost 7 bases and J lost 0, with 9 bases in between. CDR3 residues: CASGALSTDTQYF. The CDR3 DNA reads TGTGCCAGCGGTGCCCTTAGCACAGATACGCAGTATTTT.

V is TRBV6-5 and J is TRBJ2-4; weak D call: TRBD2 (6 bases). CDR3 length equals 14 residues. Trimming took 7 bases from V and 6 from J, leaving 16 bases between them. Germline V CDR1 and CDR2: MNHEY, SVGAGI. In nucleotides, the CDR3 is TGTGCCAGCAAGCGGGTCCCCCAGGGAAACATTCAGTACTTC. It yields the protein CASKRVPQGNIQYF.

The table lists this clone with a count of one. The chain joins TRBV7-9 to TRBJ2-3, with TRBD1 identical over 8 bases. Germline V gene sequence: CDR1 SEHNR, CDR2 FQNEAQ (reference sequence). CDR3 length: 15 amino acids. With V trimmed by 5 bases and J by 3 bases, 7 bases remained unmatched. CDR3 residues: CASSLDRGGTDTQYF. The CDR3 DNA reads TGTGCCAGCAGCCTCGACAGGGGAGGTACAGATACGCAGTATTTT.

As regards this clone: The junction departs from the called germline gene at one end, perhaps through a read error. The chain carries TRBV30 and TRBJ1-1, with TRBD1 matching over 7 bases. CDR3 length: 11 residues. CDR1 GTSNPN and CDR2 SVGIG come from the germline V gene (reference sequence). CDR3 region: CAWRGDRVGGF. The CDR3 nucleotides read TGTGCCTGGAGAGGCGACAGGGTAGGCGGCTTT.

V is TRBV7-9 and J is TRBJ2-7; TRBD1 aligns across 8 bases. The germline gives CDR1 SEHNR, CDR2 FQNEAQ (reference sequence). The CDR3 is made up of 14 amino acids. The V gene end was trimmed by 3 bases and the J gene end by 0 bases; junction bases not matched to a gene: 1. CDR3 sequence reads: CASSFGQGSYEQYF. The CDR3 DNA reads as TGTGCCAGCAGCTTTGGACAGGGCTCCTACGAGCAGTACTTC.

The V and J genes are TRBV28 and TRBJ2-1; D possibly corresponds to TRBD2 (5 bases). Trimming took 3 bases from V and 8 from J, leaving 5 bases between them. The CDR3 sequence is 11 residues long. The germline V gene encodes CDR1 MDHEN and CDR2 SYDVKM. The chain's CDR3 is CASSLRDEQFF. As DNA, the CDR3 is TGTGCCAGCAGTTTGCGGGATGAGCAGTTCTTC.

The J gene is TRBJ2-5, the V gene TRBV28; D is uncertain. The V and J ends lost 3 bases and 0 bases respectively, with 5 bases between them. The CDR3 contains 13 residues. CDR1 MDHEN and CDR2 SYDVKM come from the germline V gene. CDR3 in DNA: TGTGCCAGCAGTTTTAGCTACCAAGAGACCCAGTACTTC. Its protein product is CASSFSYQETQYF.

The chain carries TRBV9 and TRBJ2-7, with a possible D match to TRBD1 (5 bases). Germline V gives CDR1 SGDLS, CDR2 YYNGEE. With 0 bases removed from V and 0 bases from J, the gap between germline ends came to 13 bases. The CDR3 runs to 16 residues. The CDR3, as DNA: TGTGCCAGCAGCGTAGGTCGTAACAGGTACTCCTACGAGCAGTACTTC. This translates into CASSVGRNRYSYEQYF.

Only a few counts were recorded for this clone. V and J are TRBV29-1 and TRBJ2-1; the D gene is possibly TRBD1 (6 bases). CDR3 size: 12 residues. The V gene's germline CDR1 is SQVTM and CDR2 ANQGSEA. V lost 8 bases to trimming and J lost 7 bases, with 15 bases between them. The DNA of the CDR3 is TGCAGCCTCATCCCCGGGACAAATGAGCAGTTCTTC. It is translated as CSLIPGTNEQFF.

V usage is TRBV9 and J usage is TRBJ1-1, with D possibly TRBD1 on 5 matching bases. V was shortened by 2 bases and J by 0 bases, with 17 bases between the two germline ends. Germline V lookup: CDR1 SGDLS, CDR2 YYNGEE. The CDR3 loop spans 17 amino acids. Written as DNA, the CDR3 is TGTGCCAGCAGCGTGCGGGCAGGGAGTAGCATGAACACTGAAGCTTTCTTT. Protein: CASSVRAGSSMNTEAFF.

A word on this clone: This sample includes further DNA sequences coding for the same CDR3. The chain is built from TRBV29-1 and TRBJ2-7, with 10 bases identical to TRBD1. Germline-derived CDR1 and CDR2 are SQVTM and ANQGSEA. The CDR3 runs to 13 residues. Trimming took 4 bases from V and 5 from J; bases not matched to a gene: 5. Written as DNA, the CDR3 is TGCAGCGTTGCGGGACAGGGGTTACACGAGCAGTACTTC. This gives the protein CSVAGQGLHEQYF.

This sequence joins TRBV28 and TRBJ2-4; 8 positions match TRBD1. CDR1 is MDHEN and CDR2 is SYDVKM in the germline V gene. CDR3 length: 13 residues. Losses at the gene ends were 2 bases for V and 7 bases for J; bases not matched to a gene: 1. The CDR3 loop is CASSLTGGNIQYF. In nucleotides, the CDR3 is TGTGCCAGCAGTTTAACAGGGGGGAACATTCAGTACTTC.

V is TRBV4-1 and J is TRBJ1-2; D call uncertain. Germline V gives CDR1 MGHRA, CDR2 YSYEKL. Deletions cut 2 bases from V and 2 bases from J, with 9 bases between. The CDR3 has 14 amino acids. The CDR3 DNA sequence: TGCGCCAGCAGCCAACCATTAAAGAACTATGGCTACACCTTC. It is translated as CASSQPLKNYGYTF.